The clone carrying this TCR beta chain was seen a single time. Alongside a J-beta primer mix, a sample-barcoded 5' primer served in a second PCR lasting about 7 to 12 cycles. TCRdb itself ran the 5' RACE reads through MiXCR, one entry per CDR3 protein. The sample contains 800,000 to 950,000 distinct CDR3 sequences, around 29% of which appear only once. This sample stems from a study of blood T cells in healthy people across ages. This CDR3 region has 14 residues. The V segment lost 4 bases and the J segment 7 bases; nucleotides outside the gene matches: 6. Germline values: CDR1 MDHEN, CDR2 SYDVKM. These data were likewise used in another study, on T cells of mothers and their children. From that report: Each donor was one of three healthy Caucasian mothers or one of their six children. The authors detected no persistent microchimeric T cell clones.

The sample comprised blood. The rearrangement uses TRBV28 and TRBJ2-3, with 9 bases aligning to TRBD2. This TCR was recovered from a woman aged 40 to 50 in good health. CDR3 protein: CASSSRLAGNTQYF. The CDR3 nucleotides are TGTGCCAGCAGTTCAAGGCTAGCGGGGAATACGCAGTATTTT.